Each of the 15 T cell receptor beta chains below was sequenced from the same sample in a study of T cell changes during pregnancy in multiple sclerosis. Only in-frame clones appear in the TCRdb table, and some are missing; sequencing was by immunoSEQ multiplex PCR. The sample yields fewer than 50,000 clones, 85% to 90% seen once. The material sequenced was CD4+ T cells from peripheral blood mononuclear cells, taken in the first trimester of pregnancy. The origin of the receptors is a female donor with multiple sclerosis, enrolled in a pregnancy study.

The gene calls are TRBV7-2 and TRBJ2-1; perhaps TRBD2 as D (6 bases). Germline V CDR1 and CDR2: SGHTA, FQGNSA. This CDR3 region has 15 residues. The V end lost 4 bases, the J end lost 0 bases, and 10 bases lay between the germline ends. In DNA form, the CDR3 reads TGTGCCAGCAGCTGGAATAGCGGCTCCTACAATGAGCAGTTCTTC. Its protein product is CASSWNSGSYNEQFF.

This clone appeared once. The V call is TRBV9, the J call TRBJ2-5; 7 bases are shared with TRBD1. Germline V gene sequence: CDR1 SGDLS, CDR2 YYNGEE. Trimming removed 3 bases from V and 3 bases from J; junction bases left unmatched: 8. The length of the CDR3 is 15 residues. In DNA form, the CDR3 reads TGTGCCAGCAGCGCGATCCCGACAGGGAAAGAGACCCAGTACTTC. It is translated as CASSAIPTGKETQYF.

The chain combines TRBV6-6 with TRBJ1-4, with 7 positions matching TRBD1. Trimming removed 4 bases from V and 7 bases from J; junction bases left unmatched: 9. The V gene's germline CDR1 is MNHNY and CDR2 SVGAGI (reference sequence). This CDR3 region has 15 residues. The CDR3 sequence: CASSSKGGASEKLFF. For the CDR3, the DNA is TGTGCCAGCAGTTCAAAAGGGGGCGCGAGTGAAAAACTGTTTTTT.

This sequence joins TRBV19 and TRBJ2-3, with D hard to call. The CDR3 has 13 amino acids. The V end was cut by 4 bases, the J end by 4 bases, with 9 bases between. Germline CDR1 is LNHDA and CDR2 is SQIVND (reference sequence). CDR3 nucleotide sequence: TGTGCCAGTAGTACCCTCCGAGCAGATACGCAGTATTTT. Encoded protein: CASSTLRADTQYF.

This sequence joins TRBV28 and TRBJ1-3, with D hard to call. Germline V gene lookup returns CDR1 MDHEN and CDR2 SYDVKM. Trimming took off 6 bases at V and 4 bases at J, with 7 bases between the two ends. The CDR3 contains 12 residues. The CDR3 sequence: CASRESGNTIYF. The CDR3 DNA is TGTGCCAGCAGGGAGTCCGGAAACACCATATATTTT.

This chain uses TRBV11-2 with TRBJ2-5; D is unresolved. Trimming pared 1 base from V and 2 bases from J, leaving 5 bases between. This CDR3 spans 13 amino acids. Germline V gives CDR1 SGHAT, CDR2 FQNNGV. The CDR3 region is CASSLALQETQYF. The CDR3 DNA sequence: TGTGCCAGCAGCTTAGCGCTACAAGAGACCCAGTACTTC.

The chain recombines TRBV19 with TRBJ1-2, with D possibly matching TRBD1 (5 bases). The germline V gene encodes CDR1 LNHDA and CDR2 SQIVND (reference sequence). The germline V and J ends were trimmed by 7 bases and 2 bases, with 11 bases remaining between them. The CDR3 is made up of 13 amino acids. This CDR3 reads CASIEQENYGYTF. The CDR3 nucleotides are TGTGCCAGTATAGAACAGGAAAACTATGGCTACACCTTC. Full variable domain (rest looked up from reference TRBV19 and TRBJ1-2): DGGITQSPKYLFRKEGQNVTLSCEQNLNHDAMYWYRQDPGQGLRLIYYSQIVNDFQKGDIAEGYSVSREKKESFPLTVTSAQKNPTAFYLCASIEQENYGYTFGSGTRLTVV.

The chain recombines TRBV28 with TRBJ1-2, with D possibly TRBD1 on 5 matching bases. The CDR3 extends over 13 amino acids. The germline V and J ends were trimmed by 2 bases and 5 bases, with 9 bases remaining between them. Germline CDR1 reads MDHEN; CDR2 reads SYDVKM. CDR3 residues: CASSLGGVYGYTF. Written as DNA, the CDR3 is TGTGCCAGCAGTTTAGGAGGGGTTTATGGCTACACCTTC.

The rearrangement joins TRBV29-1 to TRBJ2-3, with 14 bases identical to TRBD2. Germline V gene sequence: CDR1 SQVTM, CDR2 ANQGSEA. The CDR3 runs 17 residues. V was pared by 2 bases and J by 4 bases, with 8 bases of the junction left unmatched. As DNA, the CDR3 is TGCAGCGTTGAATCTTTGGGACTAGCGGGAGCCTCAGATACGCAGTATTTT. Translation gives CSVESLGLAGASDTQYF.

The chain is built from TRBV5-1 and TRBJ2-1; D remains unclear. Germline loops: CDR1 SGHRS, CDR2 YFSETQ. This CDR3 contains 14 residues. The V end was cut by 1 base, the J end by 4 bases, with 9 bases between. The CDR3 protein is CASSLRSLYNEQFF. CDR3 nucleotide sequence: TGCGCCAGCAGCTTGAGAAGCCTTTACAATGAGCAGTTCTTC.

The chain recombines TRBV7-9 with TRBJ1-5, with D tentatively TRBD1 (5 bases). The V gene lost 1 base and the J gene lost 2 bases, with 6 bases spanning the gap. The CDR3 has 14 residues. Germline CDR1 is SEHNR and CDR2 is FQNEAQ (reference sequence). In DNA, the CDR3 is TGTGCCAGCAGCTTAGGGGGGGGCAATCAGCCCCAGCATTTT. Its translation: CASSLGGGNQPQHF. The full variable domain, completed using reference TRBV7-9 and TRBJ1-5, is DTGVSQNPRHKITKRGQNVTFRCDPISEHNRLYWYRQTLGQGPEFLTYFQNEAQLEKSRLLSDRFSAERPKGSFSTLEIQRTEQGDSAMYLCASSLGGGNQPQHFGDGTRLSIL.

The chain joins TRBV6-4 to TRBJ2-5, with D perhaps matching TRBD2 (5 bases). V was shortened by 5 bases and J by 5 bases, with 15 bases between the two germline ends. Germline V gene sequence: CDR1 MRHNA, CDR2 SNTAGT. CDR3 size: 14 residues. CDR3 amino acids: CASSPGGPGETQYF. The CDR3 bases are TGTGCCAGCAGTCCCGGAGGACCCGGGGAGACCCAGTACTTC.

The V and J genes are TRBV5-1 and TRBJ1-1; D unclear. The CDR3 contains 16 residues. Trimming removed 1 base at V and 5 bases at J, with 18 bases between. CDR1 and CDR2 (germline): SGHRS, YFSETQ. CDR3 sequence (DNA): TGCGCCAGCAGCTTGCCCGTAACCCTCCTTAGTACTGAAGCTTTCTTT. Translating gives CASSLPVTLLSTEAFF. Full variable domain (remainder filled in from reference TRBV5-1 and TRBJ1-1): KAGVTQTPRYLIKTRGQQVTLSCSPISGHRSVSWYQQTPGQGLQFLFEYFSETQRNKGNFPGRFSGRQFSNSRSEMNVSTLELGDSALYLCASSLPVTLLSTEAFFGQGTRLTVV.

The chain uses TRBV5-1 and TRBJ2-2, with TRBD1 matching over 7 bases. The CDR3 extends over 15 amino acids. The V and J ends lost 6 bases and 5 bases, in that order; junction bases with no gene match: 10. Germline V lookup: CDR1 SGHRS, CDR2 YFSETQ. The DNA for the CDR3 is TGCGCCAGCATCCCGTCCCCACAGGGGACCGGGGAGCTGTTTTTT. This translates into CASIPSPQGTGELFF.

The chain carries TRBV2 and TRBJ2-2; possible D gene TRBD1, 6 bases. Germline V CDR1 and CDR2: SNHLY, FYNNEI. This CDR3 is 18 amino acids long. Trimming took 7 bases from V and 2 from J, leaving 23 bases between them. The chain's CDR3 is CASILGRGGRLNTGELFF. The CDR3 DNA follows: TGTGCCAGCATCCTCGGAAGAGGGGGACGCCTCAACACCGGGGAGCTGTTTTTT.